This T cell receptor (beta chain) was sequenced for a study of cytomegalovirus exposure and HLA in healthy donors. About the research overall: In a previous analysis, about 100 million unique TCR beta sequences were found from 150 million to 200 million T cells. The study, taken as a whole, reports: In an earlier analysis, most TCR beta V segments were productive about 90% or about 30% of the time.

Concerning this clone itself: The antigen is unknown. Other DNA sequences in this specimen translate into the identical CDR3.

PCR primers comprised 60 Vbeta and 13 Jbeta primers. Sequencing was performed with immunoSEQ multiplex PCR; in TCRdb, only in-frame clones are kept and a portion is missing. Counted here are about 170,000 clones, about 59% occurring once; the ten biggest clones make up about 2.9%. The CDR3 length is 14 residues. V dropped 5 bases and J dropped 5; count of bases not matched to a gene: 7. Germline-derived CDR1 and CDR2 are SEHNR and FQNEAQ (reference sequence). The sequence came from a man between 35 and 55 years old in good health and CMV-seronegative. The sample consisted of PBMCs. V is TRBV7-9 and J is TRBJ1-1; the match to TRBD1 covers 8 bases. CDR3 nucleotide sequence: TGTGCCAGCAGCCCAGGACAGGGAGAGACTGAAGCTTTCTTT. Amino acids: CASSPGQGETEAFF.